This T cell receptor beta chain is drawn from a study of regulatory T cells in long-lasting Graves disease. Time point meaning: persistent/refractory GD, antithyroid drugs over 5 years with positive TRAb. From RNA extracted from PBMCs, the TCR library was made. About this clonotype: Its antigen is undetermined. The limits of the CDR3 on the DNA are not certain, so only TCRdb's listed CDR3 is given.

Arm-PCR of CDR3 regions and iRepertoire HTBI primers were used to build TCR beta libraries. From the multiplex PCR reads, TCRdb called clonotypes with MiXCR, one entry per CDR3 protein. The profile covers some 470,000 distinct CDR3 sequences, with roughly 21% appearing a single time and approximately 6.4% taken by the ten largest. Study-level results: The researchers studied only peripheral blood, not thyroid tissue. More public clonotypes were shared by persistent patients (approximately 3,000) than by new patients (around 990).

Sequencing was performed on peripheral blood mononuclear cells (PBMCs), taken when the disease was refractory, from a patient treated with antithyroid drugs. The TCR sequence derives from a female donor with Graves disease.

The CDR3 reads CASSFGQGANQETQHF. The chain links TRBV7-9 to TRBJ2-5; TRBD1, the table's D call, was not compared with the DNA. The CDR3 is 16 amino acids in total, end residues counted. CDR1 and CDR2 from the germline V gene are SEHNR and FQNEAQ (reference sequence).